The rows below give T cell receptor beta chains drawn from one sample of a study of blood T cells in healthy people across ages. Using its own MiXCR run on the 5' RACE reads, TCRdb lists one record per CDR3 protein. The profile shows a few hundred thousand distinct CDR3 sequences, around 27% of them singletons. A further study also used this sample, focusing on T cells of mothers and their children.

The sample was blood. These receptor sequences come from a boy aged 2 to 9 in good health. Both conserved end residues are part of each CDR3. Each record gives: clone size, J gene, D gene, V gene, CDR3 protein, CDR3 DNA. A D gene is named only where the DNA matches it firmly. Only some rows state a clone size, as once, few, many or a class for expanded clones.

size: few; J: TRBJ1-2; D: TRBD1; V: TRBV29-1; CDR3: CSAGGSGGYTF; DNA: TGCAGCGCAGGGGGCTCGGGAGGCTACACCTTC
size: few; J: TRBJ1-2; D: TRBD1; V: TRBV27; CDR3: CASSLKGQADYGYTF; DNA: TGTGCCAGCAGTTTAAAGGGACAGGCCGACTATGGCTACACCTTC
size: NA; J: TRBJ2-7; D: NA; V: TRBV27; CDR3: CASSSKSRAYEQYF; DNA: TGTGCCAGCAGTTCCAAGAGTAGAGCCTACGAGCAGTACTTC
size: few; J: TRBJ2-5; D: NA; V: TRBV7-9; CDR3: CASSDLSEGGETQYF; DNA: TGTGCCAGCAGTGATCTGTCGGAGGGTGGGGAGACCCAGTACTTC
size: NA; J: TRBJ2-7; D: NA; V: TRBV5-4; CDR3: CASSFRDGDYEQYF; DNA: TGTGCCAGCAGCTTCCGGGACGGAGACTACGAGCAGTACTTC
size: few; J: TRBJ2-2; D: TRBD1; V: TRBV7-6; CDR3: CASRSQISGGQFTGELFF; DNA: TGTGCCAGCAGGTCTCAGATAAGTGGGGGACAGTTCACCGGGGAGCTGTTTTTT
size: NA; J: TRBJ2-5; D: TRBD2; V: TRBV12-3/TRBV12-4; CDR3: CASRLTSGGGETQYF; DNA: TGTGCCAGCAGGCTAACTAGCGGGGGGGGTGAGACCCAGTACTTC
size: NA; J: TRBJ2-3; D: NA; V: TRBV20-1; CDR3: CSGGVADTQYF; DNA: TGCAGTGGTGGGGTAGCAGATACGCAGTATTTT
size: NA; J: TRBJ2-7; D: NA; V: TRBV20-1; CDR3: CSVVRGRRYEQYF; DNA: TGCAGTGTCGTGCGGGGTCGCCGCTACGAGCAGTACTTC
size: NA; J: TRBJ1-1; D: NA; V: TRBV6-2/TRBV6-3; CDR3: CATSVEWNTEAFF; DNA: TGTGCCACCTCGGTGGAATGGAACACTGAAGCTTTCTTT
size: NA; J: TRBJ1-2; D: NA; V: TRBV5-1; CDR3: CASSLDAQANYGYTF; DNA: TGCGCCAGCAGCTTGGACGCACAGGCTAACTATGGCTACACCTTC
size: NA; J: TRBJ1-1; D: NA; V: TRBV12-3/TRBV12-4; CDR3: CASRSTGSEAFF; DNA: TGTGCCAGCAGGAGTACTGGATCCGAAGCTTTCTTT
size: NA; J: TRBJ2-7; D: NA; V: TRBV7-7; CDR3: CASSLVSGESYEQYF; DNA: TGTGCTAGCAGCTTAGTCTCAGGGGAGTCCTACGAGCAGTACTTC
size: NA; J: TRBJ1-1; D: NA; V: TRBV15; CDR3: CATSPLRGGEAFF; DNA: TGTGCCACCAGCCCCCTGAGGGGGGGTGAAGCTTTCTTT
size: NA; J: TRBJ2-7; D: TRBD2; V: TRBV20-1; CDR3: CSASALAGGGSYEQYF; DNA: TGCAGTGCTAGTGCGCTAGCGGGAGGGGGCTCCTACGAGCAGTACTTC
size: NA; J: TRBJ2-5; D: NA; V: TRBV6-2/TRBV6-3; CDR3: CASTKQGTVETQYF; DNA: TGTGCCAGCACCAAACAAGGAACGGTGGAGACCCAGTACTTC
size: NA; J: TRBJ2-3; D: NA; V: TRBV9; CDR3: CASSATRGRTTDTQYF; DNA: TGTGCCAGCAGCGCGACTAGGGGCCGCACCACAGATACGCAGTATTTT
size: NA; J: TRBJ2-2; D: TRBD2; V: TRBV15; CDR3: CATSRPGLPLNELFF; DNA: TGTGCCACCAGCAGACCGGGACTACCATTAAATGAGCTGTTTTTT
size: NA; J: TRBJ1-4; D: TRBD1; V: TRBV20-1; CDR3: CSARSHPGQGFFANEKLFF; DNA: TGCAGTGCTAGATCCCATCCGGGACAGGGGTTCTTCGCTAATGAAAAACTGTTTTTT
size: NA; J: TRBJ1-2; D: NA; V: TRBV6-5; CDR3: CASSSEDGIYGYTF; DNA: TGTGCCAGCAGTTCCGAGGACGGAATATATGGCTACACCTTC
size: many; J: TRBJ2-5; D: NA; V: TRBV20-1; CDR3: CSARDQGGWAETQYF; DNA: TGCAGTGCTAGAGATCAGGGCGGTTGGGCGGAGACCCAGTACTTC
size: NA; J: TRBJ1-1; D: TRBD1; V: TRBV7-2; CDR3: CASSRQQGMNTEAFF; DNA: TGTGCCAGCAGCCGCCAACAGGGGATGAACACTGAAGCTTTCTTT
size: NA; J: TRBJ2-3; D: NA; V: TRBV6-5; CDR3: CASSYSWGSDTQYF; DNA: TGTGCCAGCAGTTACTCGTGGGGGAGCGATACGCAGTATTTT
size: NA; J: TRBJ2-1; D: NA; V: TRBV27; CDR3: CASSRSGNACNEQFF; DNA: TGTGCCAGCAGTCGTTCCGGGAACGCCTGCAATGAGCAGTTCTTC
size: NA; J: TRBJ2-7; D: NA; V: TRBV3-1; CDR3: CASSQIVAGGGEQYF; DNA: TGTGCCAGCAGCCAGATTGTGGCAGGGGGAGGCGAGCAGTACTTC
size: NA; J: TRBJ2-4; D: NA; V: TRBV13; CDR3: CASSLRQSALAKNIQYF; DNA: TGTGCCAGCAGCCTCAGACAGTCCGCCTTAGCCAAAAACATTCAGTACTTC
size: few; J: TRBJ2-3; D: NA; V: TRBV27; CDR3: CASSQRDTQYF; DNA: TGTGCCAGCAGTCAACGAGATACGCAGTATTTT
size: many; J: TRBJ1-3; D: NA; V: TRBV7-8; CDR3: CASSLAGTGNTIYF; DNA: TGTGCCAGCAGCTTAGCCGGAACGGGAAACACCATATATTTT
size: few; J: TRBJ2-6; D: NA; V: TRBV5-1; CDR3: CASSAAGSGANVLTF; DNA: TGCGCCAGCAGCGCCGCAGGGTCAGGGGCCAACGTCCTGACTTTC
size: NA; J: TRBJ2-5; D: TRBD1; V: TRBV20-1; CDR3: CSARDLTGLQETQYF; DNA: TGCAGTGCTAGAGATTTGACAGGGCTGCAAGAGACCCAGTACTTC
size: few; J: TRBJ2-5; D: NA; V: TRBV10-3; CDR3: CAISESQGGETQYF; DNA: TGTGCCATCAGTGAGTCCCAGGGTGGAGAGACCCAGTACTTC
size: NA; J: TRBJ2-1; D: NA; V: TRBV29-1; CDR3: CSTGVTLYNEQFF; DNA: TGCAGCACCGGGGTCACCTTGTACAATGAGCAGTTCTTC
size: NA; J: TRBJ2-1; D: TRBD1; V: TRBV5-1; CDR3: CASSLAPGQGYNEQFF; DNA: TGCGCCAGCAGCTTAGCTCCGGGACAGGGCTACAATGAGCAGTTCTTC
size: NA; J: TRBJ2-2; D: TRBD2; V: TRBV7-2; CDR3: CASSPPLGLAGSGELFF; DNA: TGTGCCAGCAGCCCCCCCTTGGGACTAGCCGGGAGCGGGGAGCTGTTTTTT
size: NA; J: TRBJ1-2; D: NA; V: TRBV9; CDR3: CASAAGTPRGYTF; DNA: TGTGCCAGCGCTGCCGGGACACCCAGGGGCTACACCTTC
size: few; J: TRBJ1-1; D: NA; V: TRBV10-3; CDR3: CAISADGNTEAFF; DNA: TGTGCCATCAGTGCCGACGGAAACACTGAAGCTTTCTTT
size: NA; J: TRBJ1-4; D: NA; V: TRBV3-1; CDR3: CASSGNEKLFF; DNA: TGTGCCAGCAGCGGTAATGAAAAACTGTTTTTT
size: NA; J: TRBJ2-7; D: TRBD1; V: TRBV6-5; CDR3: CASSFSGTGNEQYF; DNA: TGTGCCAGCAGTTTCTCCGGGACAGGGAACGAGCAGTACTTC
size: few; J: TRBJ2-5; D: NA; V: TRBV18; CDR3: CASSPHPETQYF; DNA: TGTGCCAGCTCACCACATCCGGAGACCCAGTACTTC
size: NA; J: TRBJ2-4; D: NA; V: TRBV21-1; CDR3: CASSKFPREVGVRLENIQYF; DNA: TGTGCCAGCAGCAAATTCCCCCGCGAGGTCGGGGTTCGACTCGAAAACATTCAGTACTTC
size: few; J: TRBJ2-7; D: NA; V: TRBV5-6; CDR3: CASSTRRIGKPYF; DNA: TGTGCCAGCAGCACGCGACGGATTGGTAAGCCGTACTTC
size: few; J: TRBJ2-7; D: NA; V: TRBV20-1; CDR3: CSARALTEQYF; DNA: TGCAGTGCTAGAGCTCTGACCGAGCAGTACTTC
size: NA; J: TRBJ1-6; D: NA; V: TRBV6-1; CDR3: CAASWGGSAPSSYNSPLHF; DNA: TGTGCCGCCTCATGGGGGGGAAGCGCACCAAGCTCCTATAATTCACCCCTCCACTTT
size: NA; J: TRBJ2-2; D: NA; V: TRBV15; CDR3: CATSRDTTTGELFF; DNA: TGTGCCACCAGCAGAGACACCACGACCGGGGAGCTGTTTTTT
size: few; J: TRBJ2-7; D: TRBD1; V: TRBV6-5; CDR3: CASSYSKGQTHYEQYF; DNA: TGTGCCAGCAGTTATTCTAAGGGACAGACACACTACGAGCAGTACTTC
size: NA; J: TRBJ2-2; D: NA; V: TRBV7-2; CDR3: CASSSGTSHTGELFF; DNA: TGTGCCAGCAGCTCTGGGACTTCCCACACCGGGGAGCTGTTTTTT
size: few; J: TRBJ2-1; D: TRBD1; V: TRBV27; CDR3: CASSPIDRVTGEQFF; DNA: TGTGCCAGCAGTCCCATCGACAGGGTTACGGGTGAGCAGTTCTTC
size: few; J: TRBJ1-1; D: NA; V: TRBV7-8; CDR3: CASSPARGSLNTEAFF; DNA: TGTGCCAGCAGCCCTGCTCGAGGCAGCTTGAACACTGAAGCTTTCTTT
size: NA; J: TRBJ1-3; D: NA; V: TRBV28; CDR3: CASSLEEGSTIYF; DNA: TGTGCCAGCAGTTTAGAGGAGGGGAGCACCATATATTTT
size: NA; J: TRBJ2-3; D: NA; V: TRBV11-2; CDR3: CATSETNTDTQYF; DNA: TGTGCCACAAGCGAGACAAACACAGATACGCAGTATTTT
size: many; J: TRBJ1-3; D: NA; V: TRBV27; CDR3: CATRNLSGNTIYF; DNA: TGTGCCACTAGGAATCTGTCCGGAAACACCATATATTTT